The rows below give T cell receptor beta chains drawn from one sample of a study of early T cells in non-severe SARS-CoV-2 infection. In TCRdb, the 5' RACE reads were re-called with MiXCR into one record per CDR3 protein. The sample shows around 55,000 distinct CDR3 sequences, around 6.6% of them seen only once. The specimen comprised whole blood, sampled at baseline. The receptors here all came from an adult who was a healthcare worker with PCR-confirmed SARS-CoV-2 infection or an uninfected control (not recorded which). Each CDR3 is given with its conserved first and last residue. D genes are given only for firm matches. Not every row has a clone size; where given, it reads once, few, many or a size class.

TRBV12-3/TRBV12-4	many	TRBD2	TRBJ2-3	TGTGCCAGCAGTTTGGGTAGCGGGGGAGGCACAGATACGCAGTATTTT	CASSLGSGGGTDTQYF
TRBV9	few	.	TRBJ2-1	TGTGCCAGCAGCGTAGGGGCAGGCTCCTACAATGAGCAGTTCTTC	CASSVGAGSYNEQFF
TRBV7-9	many	.	TRBJ1-2	TGTGCCAGCAGCTTGGGGAGCGAAGCGCCCGACTATGGCTACACCTTC	CASSLGSEAPDYGYTF
TRBV6-6	.	TRBD2	TRBJ2-3	TGTGCCAGCAGTTTTATGAGGCGGGGGGGCCAAGATACGCAGTATTTT	CASSFMRRGGQDTQYF
TRBV5-4	many	.	TRBJ2-3	TGTGCCAGCAGCTTAGATAGAGCAGATACGCAGTATTTT	CASSLDRADTQYF
TRBV9	.	TRBD2	TRBJ2-3	TGTGCCAGCAGCGTAGGAGCGGGGGCTGTGACAGATACGCAGTATTTT	CASSVGAGAVTDTQYF
TRBV5-1	few	TRBD2	TRBJ2-1	TGCGCCAGCAGCTTGGTAACTAGCGCCAATGAGCAGTTCTTC	CASSLVTSANEQFF
TRBV16	many	.	TRBJ1-2	TGTGCCAGCAGCCAATCGGAAGGTGGAGGCTACACCTTC	CASSQSEGGGYTF
TRBV25-1	few	.	TRBJ2-7	TGTGCCAGCAGCGCGACATTCTACGAGCAGTACTTC	CASSATFYEQYF
TRBV5-8	.	.	TRBJ2-1	TGTGCCAGCAGCTTAGTAAGGGAGAGCTCCTACAATGAGCAGTTCTTC	CASSLVRESSYNEQFF
TRBV3-1	few	.	TRBJ2-7	TGTGCCAGCAGCCAAGGGACCTCCGAGCAGTACTTC	CASSQGTSEQYF
TRBV6-1	many	.	TRBJ2-4	TGTGCCAGCAGTGAGGGGGGGGGCCAAAACATTCAGTACTTC	CASSEGGGQNIQYF
TRBV7-2	many	.	TRBJ1-3	TGTGCCAGCAGCTTATACTCAGGAAACACCATATATTTT	CASSLYSGNTIYF
TRBV5-8	.	.	TRBJ2-3	TGTGCCAGCAGCTTGGCCTTCGGGGGATCTACAGATACGCAGTATTTT	CASSLAFGGSTDTQYF
TRBV24-1	many	TRBD1	TRBJ1-5	TGTGCCACCAGTGAGGCCTGGGGACAGCGAGTCACTCAGCCCCAGCATTTT	CATSEAWGQRVTQPQHF
TRBV24-1	.	TRBD1	TRBJ1-2	TGTGCCACCAGTCTTGGGACAGGACCTAACTATGGCTACACCTTC	CATSLGTGPNYGYTF
TRBV7-2	many	.	TRBJ1-5	TGTGCCAGCAGCTTAGCCTGGGCGGGCCAGCCCCAGCATTTT	CASSLAWAGQPQHF
TRBV18	many	.	TRBJ2-7	TGTGCCAGCTCACCAGACAGCTACGAGCAGTACTTC	CASSPDSYEQYF
TRBV28	.	TRBD1	TRBJ1-1	TGTGCCAGCAGTTTGCGCCGACAGGGTGACACTGAAGCTTTCTTT	CASSLRRQGDTEAFF
TRBV20-1	many	.	TRBJ2-5	TGCAGTGCTAGGGTCAGCCAAGAGACCCAGTACTTC	CSARVSQETQYF
TRBV28	few	.	TRBJ1-1	TGTGCCAGCAGTTCTTACAGGTGGAACACTGAAGCTTTCTTT	CASSSYRWNTEAFF
TRBV3-1	many	.	TRBJ1-5	TGTGCCAGCAGCCTCCGTGGCAGGGGCAATCAGCCCCAGCATTTT	CASSLRGRGNQPQHF
TRBV18	few	.	TRBJ2-7	TGTGCCAGCTCACCGCAGGGTACTCGCTACGAGCAGTACTTC	CASSPQGTRYEQYF
TRBV4-2	few	.	TRBJ2-3	TGTGCCAGCAGCCAAGTGGGTCGGGGGCCTTACACAGATACGCAGTATTTT	CASSQVGRGPYTDTQYF
TRBV7-8	many	.	TRBJ2-5	TGTGCCAGCAGCCTTGATCCCTCGCTAGAGACCCAGTACTTC	CASSLDPSLETQYF
TRBV29-1	many	TRBD1	TRBJ2-4	TGCAGCGGGGGACAGGGGGCGAAACCGTGGAACATTCAGTACTTC	CSGGQGAKPWNIQYF
TRBV7-9	many	.	TRBJ1-5	TGTGCCAGCAGCTTAGATCAAGGGGATCAGCCCCAGCATTTT	CASSLDQGDQPQHF
TRBV19	few	.	TRBJ1-2	TGTGCCAGTAGTCGTGGATATGGCTACACCTTC	CASSRGYGYTF
TRBV19	few	TRBD2	TRBJ2-1	TGTGCCAGTAGTATGCTACTAGCGGGTGGATACAATGAGCAGTTCTTC	CASSMLLAGGYNEQFF
TRBV9	many	.	TRBJ2-1	TGTGCCAGCAGCCCCTGGACCTACAATGAGCAGTTCTTC	CASSPWTYNEQFF
TRBV9	few	.	TRBJ2-2	TGTGCCAGCAGCGGGAAAAACACCGGGGAGCTGTTTTTT	CASSGKNTGELFF
TRBV4-3	many	TRBD1	TRBJ1-1	TGCGCCAGCAGCCAAGATCCGGACAGGGAGGGGATATGGAACACTGAAGCTTTCTTT	CASSQDPDREGIWNTEAFF
TRBV30	many	.	TRBJ2-7	TGTGCCTGGAGTGTAGACTTCTACGAGCAGTACTTC	CAWSVDFYEQYF
TRBV4-3	many	TRBD1	TRBJ2-1	TGCGCCAGCAGCCAAGATCTGGGGACAGGTTACAATGAGCAGTTCTTC	CASSQDLGTGYNEQFF
TRBV20-1	many	TRBD2	TRBJ2-3	TGCAGTGCTCCCAAGGCGGGGGGGCCTAGCACAGATACGCAGTATTTT	CSAPKAGGPSTDTQYF
TRBV20-1	many	.	TRBJ1-2	TGCACCCTTAGACCAGGGAACTATGGCTACACCTTC	CTLRPGNYGYTF
TRBV5-1	medium-sized	.	TRBJ2-7	TGCGCCAGCAGCTTAGTGGGGGAGGACTGGCAGTACTTC	CASSLVGEDWQYF
TRBV7-8	many	.	TRBJ2-5	TGTGCCAGCAGCTTCAAGGAGGGGAGTTCTAGAACGAAGCAAGAGACCCAGTACTTC	CASSFKEGSSRTKQETQYF
TRBV4-3	.	TRBD2	TRBJ2-1	TGCGCCAGCAGCCCCTTGTGGGCGGGGGACAATGAGCAGTTCTTC	CASSPLWAGDNEQFF
TRBV7-6	many	.	TRBJ1-1	TGTGCCAGCAGCTCCCGACAGCACATGAACACTGAAGCTTTCTTT	CASSSRQHMNTEAFF
TRBV5-1	few	.	TRBJ2-1	TGCGCCAGCAGCCTCGGGACTGATGAGCAGTTCTTC	CASSLGTDEQFF
TRBV4-3	.	.	TRBJ1-2	TGCGCCAGCAGCCAGGGACTCCACTATGGCTACACCTTC	CASSQGLHYGYTF
TRBV29-1	many	.	TRBJ2-2	TGCAGCGTTGGGAGGAACACCGGGGAGCTGTTTTTT	CSVGRNTGELFF
TRBV27	few	.	TRBJ2-7	TGTGCCAGCAGTTTCTTGGACGGGTACTACGAGCAGTACTTC	CASSFLDGYYEQYF
TRBV15	.	.	TRBJ1-4	TGTGCCACCAGCAGAGATAACGGGGGGAATGAAAAACTGTTTTTT	CATSRDNGGNEKLFF
TRBV18	.	.	TRBJ1-1	TGTGCCAGCTCACCTTGGCAGAAAAACACTGAAGCTTTCTTT	CASSPWQKNTEAFF
TRBV5-1	many	.	TRBJ2-5	TGCGCCAGCAGCTTATCCCCGGGACAAGAGACCCAGTACTTC	CASSLSPGQETQYF
TRBV10-2	.	TRBD2	TRBJ2-1	TGCGCCAGCGCCACTAGCGGGGGGGCCTGGGGCAATGAGCAGTTCTTC	CASATSGGAWGNEQFF
TRBV6-1	.	.	TRBJ1-5	TGTGCCAGCAGTTCAGGGTCATACAATCAGCCCCAGCATTTT	CASSSGSYNQPQHF
TRBV2	.	.	TRBJ2-5	TGTGCCAGCAGTGGACCCCCGCAGGCCCAGTACTTC	CASSGPPQAQYF
TRBV10-3	few	.	TRBJ1-6	TGTGCCATCAGGCCCCAGGGTCACAATTCACCCCTCCACTTT	CAIRPQGHNSPLHF
TRBV15	few	.	TRBJ2-1	TGTGCCACCTCTGGATCTTTAGGAGGTGAGCAGTTCTTC	CATSGSLGGEQFF
TRBV7-9	many	.	TRBJ2-7	TGTGCCAGCAGCTTTAACGTCGGGGCCCACGAGCAGTACTTC	CASSFNVGAHEQYF
TRBV28	few	.	TRBJ1-5	TGTGCCAGTTTCTCGGGGGGTAGCAATCAGCCCCAGCATTTT	CASFSGGSNQPQHF
TRBV23-1	.	TRBD1	TRBJ1-4	TGCGCCAGCAGTCAACCAACAGGGGGCGATGAAAAACTGTTTTTT	CASSQPTGGDEKLFF